The 11 T cell receptor beta chains below all came from one sample that was sequenced in a study of control samples from healthy donors and cancer patients. Only in-frame clones appear in the TCRdb table, and some are missing; sequencing was by immunoSEQ multiplex PCR. The sample holds about 67,000 clones; 80% to 90% are singletons and the top ten take over 2%. Sequencing was carried out using PBMCs. All receptors come from a woman aged 50 to 60 with head and neck cancer.

The chain has TRBV7-3 and TRBJ1-2; 7 bases align to TRBD1. The V gene end was trimmed by 5 bases and the J gene end by 6 bases; junction bases not matched to a gene: 12. CDR1 and CDR2 (germline): SGHTA, FQGTGA. This CDR3 is built from 15 residues. As DNA, the CDR3 is TGTGCCAGCAGCCCCTCCCCGGGACAGTCGGATGGCTACACCTTC. It specifies CASSPSPGQSDGYTF.

The chain recombines TRBV7-2 with TRBJ1-5; 12 nucleotides match TRBD1. J gave up 4 bases and V 4 bases, and 2 bases lay outside the gene matches. The CDR3 totals 15 residues. Germline V gene lookup returns CDR1 SGHTA and CDR2 FQGNSA. The CDR3 spells CASSSGQGANQPQHF. The CDR3 DNA reads as TGTGCCAGCAGCTCGGGACAGGGGGCAAATCAGCCCCAGCATTTT.

V usage is TRBV3-1 (or the pseudogene TRBV3-2) and J usage is TRBJ2-2; D remains ambiguous. The CDR3 totals 16 residues. Germline V gene lookup returns CDR1 LGHDT and CDR2 YNNKEL (reference sequence). Trimming shortened V by 1 base and J by 4 bases, and 13 bases separated the two germline ends. CDR3 bases: TGTGCCAGCAGCCAAGCGGGCCCCGAGAGCACCGGGGAGCTGTTTTTT. Translated: CASSQAGPESTGELFF.

The J gene is TRBJ2-5, the V gene TRBV28, with 7 bases aligning to TRBD1. The CDR3 is 15 residues long. The trim removed 5 bases at V and 1 base at J, leaving 7 bases unmatched. Germline CDR1 MDHEN, CDR2 SYDVKM. The CDR3 DNA sequence: TGTGCCAGCAGTCCCGTAGGGACAGCCCAAGAGACCCAGTACTTC. Residues: CASSPVGTAQETQYF.

The chain links TRBV3-1 (or the pseudogene TRBV3-2) to TRBJ1-1, with TRBD1 identical over 10 bases. CDR3 length equals 17 residues. Germline V lookup: CDR1 LGHDT, CDR2 YNNKEL (reference sequence). Trimming at V came to 2 bases and at J to 3 bases, leaving 9 bases not matched to a gene. The DNA for the CDR3 is TGTGCCAGCAGCCAAATGGGACAGGGGCGCGTCGACACTGAAGCTTTCTTT. Protein: CASSQMGQGRVDTEAFF.

This chain joins TRBV4-1 and TRBJ2-5; TRBD2 matches 7 bases. The V and J ends lost 0 bases and 4 bases, in that order; junction bases with no gene match: 8. Germline V CDR1 and CDR2: MGHRA, YSYEKL. This CDR3 comprises 16 residues. CDR3 amino acids: CASSQDRGREGETQYF. The CDR3 DNA sequence: TGCGCCAGCAGCCAAGATCGTGGCAGGGAGGGAGAGACCCAGTACTTC.

The J gene is TRBJ2-1, the V gene TRBV6-4; D uncertain. The V end was cut by 5 bases, the J end by 8 bases, with 7 bases between. Germline assignment: CDR1 MRHNA and CDR2 SNTAGT. This CDR3 comprises 11 residues. The CDR3 region is CASSKKDEQFF. The CDR3 nucleotides read TGTGCCAGCAGTAAGAAGGATGAGCAGTTCTTC.

The rearrangement joins TRBV14 to TRBJ2-1; D ambiguous. Looked up from germline, CDR1 is SGHDN and CDR2 is FVKESK. V was pared by 1 base and J by 4 bases, with 11 bases between. This CDR3 has 15 amino acids. Here the CDR3 reads CASSQARAPYNEQFF. CDR3 nucleotide sequence: TGTGCCAGCAGCCAAGCTCGGGCCCCTTACAATGAGCAGTTCTTC.

The chain uses TRBV28 and TRBJ2-7; 11 nucleotides match TRBD1. Trimming at V came to 5 bases and at J to 2 bases, leaving 5 bases not matched to a gene. The CDR3 is 15 amino acids. The germline V gene has CDR1 MDHEN and CDR2 SYDVKM. The DNA for the CDR3 is TGTGCCAGCAGTCCCGGGGACAGGGGGGCCTACGAGCAGTACTTC. It encodes CASSPGDRGAYEQYF.

This clone was seen just once. The genes are TRBV5-1 and TRBJ2-3; D gene ambiguous. The germline CDR1 and CDR2 sequences are SGHRS and YFSETQ. Trimming removed 0 bases from V and 2 bases from J, with 10 bases in between. The CDR3 runs 15 residues. The CDR3 coding sequence is TGCGCCAGCAGCTTGGTTCCTTCCTCCACAGATACGCAGTATTTT. Translation gives CASSLVPSSTDTQYF.

This clone has a handful of counts. At the DNA level, this CDR3 is encoded by other sequences in the same sample as well. The V call is TRBV6-1, the J call TRBJ2-7; maybe TRBD1 (7 bases). V lost 2 bases, J lost 3 bases, and 14 bases lay in between. The germline V gene has CDR1 MNHNS and CDR2 SASEGT. This CDR3 contains 15 residues. In DNA, the CDR3 is TGTGCCAGCAGTGAACGGGCAGGGGGGCTCTACGAGCAGTACTTC. Residues: CASSERAGGLYEQYF.